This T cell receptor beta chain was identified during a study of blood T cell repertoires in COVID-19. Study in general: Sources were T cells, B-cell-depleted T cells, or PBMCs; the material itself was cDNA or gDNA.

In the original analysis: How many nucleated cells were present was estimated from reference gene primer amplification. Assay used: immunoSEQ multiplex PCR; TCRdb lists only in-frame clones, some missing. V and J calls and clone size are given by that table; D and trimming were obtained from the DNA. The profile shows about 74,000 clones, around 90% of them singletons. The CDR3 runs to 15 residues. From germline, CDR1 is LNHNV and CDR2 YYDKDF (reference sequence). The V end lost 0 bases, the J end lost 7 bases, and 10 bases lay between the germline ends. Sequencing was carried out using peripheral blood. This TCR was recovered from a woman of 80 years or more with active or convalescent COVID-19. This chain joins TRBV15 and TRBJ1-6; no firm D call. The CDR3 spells CATSRDQVVNSPLHF. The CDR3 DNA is TGTGCCACCAGCAGAGATCAGGTTGTGAATTCACCCCTCCACTTT.